This TCR beta chain was obtained from a study of cytomegalovirus exposure and HLA in healthy donors. V was trimmed by 3 bases and J by 4 bases, leaving 17 bases between them. Germline V lookup: CDR1 SGHRS, CDR2 YFSETQ. The CDR3 runs 16 residues. Healthy individuals who donated bone marrow served as the donors. This clone was found a few times. The target antigen is unknown. The PCR ran on 60 Vbeta and 13 Jbeta primers. The data were produced by immunoSEQ multiplex PCR, yet TCRdb's version contains in-frame clones alone and is incomplete. The sample contains 100,000 or so clones, around 76% of which appear only once. General study findings and limits: The study put 150 to 200 TCR beta chains on its list as cytomegalovirus-associated.

The chain couples TRBV5-1 to TRBJ2-1; weak D call: TRBD1 (7 bases). The clonotype comes from a woman aged 50 to 60 in good health and CMV-seropositive. What was sequenced was PBMCs. The CDR3 DNA sequence: TGCGCCAGCAGCTCCCTCACAGGGGAGGTGTACAATGAGCAGTTCTTC. It specifies CASSSLTGEVYNEQFF.